These T cell receptor beta chains were read from a single sample in a study of OX40 agonist ivuxolimab in advanced cancers. TCRdb's table, derived via immunoSEQ multiplex PCR, lists solely in-frame clones and lacks some. The profile shows about 64,000 clones, approximately 84% of them singletons. The material sequenced was CD4+ or CD8+ T cells sorted from blood, taken in a trial of the OX40 agonist ivuxolimab. These receptors came from an adult with an advanced solid tumor such as melanoma, head and neck, liver or kidney cancer. Each CDR3 is given with its conserved first and last residue. A D gene is named only where the DNA matches it firmly. Size values are once, few and many counts, or a class for expanded clones, and some rows have none.

J	V	D	length	size	CDR3	DNA
TRBJ2-7	TRBV4-3	TRBD1	13	NA	CASSRDREYEQYF	TGCGCCAGCAGCCGGGACAGGGAGTACGAGCAGTACTTC
TRBJ1-4	TRBV5-1	NA	14	NA	CASTREGLGEKLFF	TGCGCCAGTACCCGGGAAGGTCTCGGGGAAAAACTGTTTTTT
TRBJ1-2	TRBV7-5	NA	15	NA	CVRSWGGSGDYGYTF	TGTGTCAGAAGCTGGGGCGGCTCAGGGGACTATGGCTACACCTTC
TRBJ1-2	TRBV11-3	NA	12	once	CASSLNRDGYTF	TGTGCCAGCAGCTTAAACAGGGATGGCTACACCTTC
TRBJ1-5	TRBV21-1	NA	15	few	CASSNRERSNQPQHF	TGTGCCAGCAGCAACAGAGAGCGAAGCAATCAGCCCCAGCATTTT
TRBJ2-7	TRBV4-1	NA	13	NA	CASSATVSYEQYF	TGCGCCAGCAGTGCGACAGTCTCCTACGAGCAGTACTTC
TRBJ2-1	TRBV7-2	NA	16	few	CASSVRRRSYSDEQFF	TGTGCCAGCAGCGTCCGTCGTAGGAGCTATTCCGATGAGCAGTTCTTC
TRBJ2-2	TRBV4-3	NA	13	NA	CASSRRNTGELFF	TGCGCCAGCAGCCGAAGGAACACCGGGGAGCTGTTTTTT
TRBJ1-5	TRBV19	TRBD1	15	NA	CASSIGTVSNQPQHF	TGTGCCAGTAGTATCGGGACAGTTAGCAATCAGCCCCAGCATTTT
TRBJ1-2	TRBV6-5	TRBD1	15	NA	CASSYSQQTGDGYTF	TGTGCCAGCAGTTACTCGCAACAGACAGGGGATGGCTACACCTTC
TRBJ1-4	TRBV6-1	NA	14	NA	CASSTTGTNEKLFF	TGTGCCAGCAGTACGACAGGAACTAATGAAAAACTGTTTTTT
TRBJ1-1	TRBV7-8	NA	16	NA	CASRLRTDQMNTEAFF	TGTGCCAGCAGACTCCGGACAGATCAAATGAACACTGAAGCTTTCTTT
TRBJ2-3	TRBV7-9	NA	17	NA	CASSPWGSAQSTDTQYF	TGTGCCAGCAGCCCCTGGGGGAGCGCACAATCCACAGATACGCAGTATTTT
TRBJ2-7	TRBV18	TRBD2	12	NA	CASSGLASEQYF	TGTGCCAGCTCGGGACTAGCGAGCGAGCAGTACTTC
TRBJ2-5	TRBV11-3	TRBD2	17	NA	CASSLGVTSGSSETQYF	TGTGCCAGCAGCTTAGGGGTGACTAGCGGGAGCTCGGAGACCCAGTACTTC
TRBJ2-7	TRBV30	NA	13	NA	CAWSSGHTYEQYF	TGTGCCTGGAGCTCTGGACATACCTACGAGCAGTACTTC
TRBJ1-1	TRBV2	NA	15	NA	CASSGREGGITEAFF	TGTGCCAGCAGTGGAAGGGAGGGGGGGATCACTGAAGCTTTCTTT